What follows are 30 T cell receptor beta chains derived from one specimen sequenced in a study of vaccination and CD4 T cells after COVID-19. Treatment specified: roughly nine-day PBMC culture with coronavirus spike peptide pools or control peptides (ViraFEST assay). Their recognized antigens are unknown. Cultured CD4+ T cells had their DNA profiled by the Oncomine TCR Beta short-read assay. TCRdb used MiXCR to reprocess the PCR reads, holding one entry per CDR3 protein. The data hold about 21,000 distinct CDR3 sequences, with about 42% observed a single time. The sample was CD4+ T cells from blood, cultured in vitro, taken before SARS-CoV-2 vaccination. These receptors all stem from a human donor who received a COVID-19 vaccine.

The gene calls are TRBV30 and TRBJ2-3, with D possibly being TRBD1 (5 bases). Germline loops: CDR1 GTSNPN, CDR2 SVGIG (reference sequence). V lost 4 bases, J lost 3 bases, and 14 bases lay in between. The CDR3 is 14 amino acids. CDR3 nucleotides: TGTGCCTGGATCTGGGCACAGGCGACAGATACGCAGTATTTT. Translation gives CAWIWAQATDTQYF.

This clonotype was counted only a few times. The V gene is TRBV25-1, the J gene TRBJ2-5, with TRBD2 as a possible D gene (5 bases). Trimming stripped 10 bases from V and 5 bases from J, with 14 bases between. From germline, CDR1 is MGHDK and CDR2 SYGVNS. This CDR3 is built from 12 residues. The chain's CDR3 is CATSTGGETQYF. CDR3 sequence (DNA): TGTGCCACTTCGACGGGCGGGGAGACCCAGTACTTC.

A few counts support this clonotype. The gene calls are TRBV24-1 and TRBJ2-2; 9 nucleotides agree with TRBD2. This CDR3 has 17 amino acids. The germline CDR1 and CDR2 sequences are KGHDR and SFDVKD. V shed 4 bases and J 6 bases; nucleotides not matched to a gene: 11. CDR3: CATSDRTPGLAAGELFF. The DNA for the CDR3 is TGTGCCACCAGTGACAGGACCCCGGGACTAGCCGCCGGGGAGCTGTTTTTT.

A remark on this clonotype: At one boundary the junction diverges from the germline segment, which might be a read error. V gene TRBV6-1 combines with J gene TRBJ2-2; 12 nucleotides agree with TRBD1. Germline V CDR1 and CDR2: MNHNS, SASEGT. This CDR3 has 15 residues. Written as DNA, the CDR3 is TGCGCCAGCAGGGGACAGGGGGCAGGCACCGGGGAGCTGTTTTTT. It specifies CASRGQGAGTGELFF.

V usage is TRBV10-1 and J usage is TRBJ2-6; D is unresolved. The CDR3 runs 14 residues. Germline CDR1 is WNHNN and CDR2 is SYGVQD (reference sequence). V was trimmed by 9 bases and J by 0 bases, leaving 9 bases between them. In nucleotides, the CDR3 is TGCGCCAGGCGACAATTCTCTGGGGCCAACGTCCTGACTTTC. It translates to CARRQFSGANVLTF.

This clonotype has a handful of counts. The genes are TRBV27 and TRBJ1-2; a possible D gene is TRBD1 (5 bases). The germline V and J ends were trimmed by 5 bases and 1 base, with 11 bases remaining between them. This CDR3 has 14 amino acids. Germline CDR1 MNHEY, CDR2 SMNVEV (reference sequence). The CDR3 spells CASSISGGNYGYTF. In DNA form, the CDR3 reads TGTGCCAGCAGTATCTCTGGGGGTAACTATGGCTACACCTTC.

The chain links TRBV19 to TRBJ2-3, with D unresolved. Trimming removed 2 bases from V and 1 base from J, with 10 bases in between. The CDR3 consists of 15 residues. Germline V gene sequence: CDR1 LNHDA, CDR2 SQIVND (reference sequence). The CDR3 sequence is CASSIRAGGTDTQYF. Here the CDR3 DNA reads TGTGCCAGTAGTATACGGGCTGGGGGCACAGATACGCAGTATTTT.

This clonotype was seen only a few times. The rearrangement links TRBV7-9 to TRBJ2-1; 8 bases fit TRBD1. The CDR3 has 14 residues. V was pared by 10 bases and J by 0 bases, with 5 bases of the junction left unmatched. CDR1 SEHNR and CDR2 FQNEAQ come from the germline V gene (reference sequence). This CDR3 reads CAITDRDSYNEQFF. CDR3 in DNA: TGTGCCATCACGGACAGGGACTCCTACAATGAGCAGTTCTTC.

The V and J genes are TRBV6-1 and TRBJ1-5; 7 positions agree with TRBD1. Unmatched junction bases numbered 9, after V lost 7 bases and J lost 3 bases. This CDR3 comprises 15 residues. Germline-derived CDR1 and CDR2 are MNHNS and SASEGT. The CDR3 DNA is TGTGCCAGCACCCGACAGGGCGGAGACAATCAGCCCCAGCATTTT. Translating it yields CASTRQGGDNQPQHF.

V usage is TRBV3-1 and J usage is TRBJ2-5; 13 nucleotides align to TRBD2. Per germline, CDR1 LGHDT and CDR2 YNNKEL (reference sequence). V lost 4 bases to trimming and J lost 3 bases; unmatched junction nucleotides: 5. CDR3 length: 16 amino acids. This CDR3 is CASSPQLAGGEETQYF. The CDR3 nucleotides are TGTGCCAGCAGCCCCCAACTAGCGGGGGGGGAAGAGACCCAGTACTTC.

The chain combines TRBV5-3 with TRBJ1-1, with D possibly matching TRBD1 (5 bases). TRBV5-3 is labeled an ORF, and its function is uncertain. Trimming stripped 1 base from V and 5 bases from J, with 15 bases between. This CDR3 has 15 residues. The CDR3 DNA reads as TGTGCCAGAAGCTTGATGCGCCTCGGGGGGACTGAAGCTTTCTTT. It translates to CARSLMRLGGTEAFF.

As DNA, the CDR3 is TGTGCCAGCAGCTTAGATTACCCCCTCGGGGAGACCCAGTACTTC. This codes for CASSLDYPLGETQYF. The J gene is TRBJ2-5, the V gene TRBV11-2; D gene uncertain. Trimming pared 0 bases from V and 5 bases from J, leaving 13 bases between. In germline, CDR1 is SGHAT, CDR2 FQNNGV. The CDR3 is 15 residues long.

V gene TRBV5-5 combines with J gene TRBJ1-1, with TRBD1 identical over 9 bases. Germline V gives CDR1 SGHKS, CDR2 YYEKEE (reference sequence). The CDR3 spans 14 residues. The V gene end was trimmed by 4 bases and the J gene end by 1 base; junction bases not matched to a gene: 2. CDR3 in amino acids: CASSRDRANTEAFF. The CDR3, as DNA: TGTGCCAGCAGCCGGGACAGGGCGAACACTGAAGCTTTCTTT.

This clonotype was seen a single time. The J gene is TRBJ1-1, the V gene TRBV30; 10 bases align to TRBD1. Germline values: CDR1 GTSNPN, CDR2 SVGIG (reference sequence). Trimming at V came to 3 bases and at J to 1 base, leaving 17 bases not matched to a gene. The CDR3 length is 19 residues. The CDR3 reads CAWSRPTGQGGMWNTEAFF. The DNA for the CDR3 is TGTGCCTGGAGCCGACCGACTGGACAGGGGGGTATGTGGAACACTGAAGCTTTCTTT. Drawing the rest from reference TRBV30 and TRBJ1-1, the complete variable domain is SQTIHQWPATLVQPVGSPLSLECTVEGTSNPNLYWYRQAAGRGLQLLFYSVGIGQISSEVPQNLSASRPQDRQFILSSKKLLLSDSGFYLCAWSRPTGQGGMWNTEAFFGQGTRLTVV.

V is TRBV2 and J is TRBJ1-2; the D gene is possibly TRBD1 (6 bases). V was cut by 6 bases and J by 0 bases, with 17 bases left in between. There are 16 residues in the CDR3. Germline V CDR1 and CDR2: SNHLY, FYNNEI. The DNA for the CDR3 is TGTGCCAGCAGCCAAGATAGGGGGAGGTCTAACTATGGCTACACCTTC. It encodes CASSQDRGRSNYGYTF.

This clonotype was seen a few times. The chain uses TRBV7-7 and TRBJ2-3, with D maybe TRBD2 (6 bases). Germline CDR1 is SSHAT and CDR2 is FNYEAQ (reference sequence). CDR3 size: 15 residues. V was pared by 4 bases and J by 0 bases, with 11 bases between. CDR3 in DNA: TGTGCCAGCAGCTCATCCGGGACTAGCACAGATACGCAGTATTTT. Residues: CASSSSGTSTDTQYF.

The chain combines TRBV6-5 with TRBJ1-1; 10 bases are a match to TRBD1. J gave up 0 bases and V 2 bases, and 3 bases lay outside the gene matches. CDR3 length: 16 residues. Germline loops: CDR1 MNHEY, CDR2 SVGAGI. DNA for the CDR3: TGTGCCAGCAGTTACGGACAGGGGGAGGTGAACACTGAAGCTTTCTTT. Protein: CASSYGQGEVNTEAFF.

The CDR3 bases are TGTGCCAGCAGTGACAGGGGGCGTCCCAACACCGGGGAGCTGTTTTTT. Its protein is CASSDRGRPNTGELFF. The J gene is TRBJ2-2, the V gene TRBV25-1; 8 bases map to TRBD1. The length of the CDR3 is 16 residues. Germline assignment: CDR1 MGHDK and CDR2 SYGVNS. V gave up 3 bases and J gave up 2 bases; unmatched junction bases: 5.

CDR3 nucleotide sequence: TGTGCCAGTAGTATCAAACCGCAGACTGAAAAACTGTTTTTT. This gives the protein CASSIKPQTEKLFF. J is TRBJ1-4 and V is TRBV19, with unresolved D. In germline, CDR1 is LNHDA, CDR2 SQIVND (reference sequence). V lost 3 bases and J lost 7, with 12 bases in between. The CDR3 contains 14 residues.

The rearrangement joins TRBV5-8 to TRBJ1-1, with TRBD1 matching over 9 bases. Looked up from germline, CDR1 is SGHTS and CDR2 is YDEGEE. V gave up 4 bases and J gave up 1 base; unmatched junction bases: 2. CDR3 length: 14 amino acids. CDR3 nucleotide sequence: TGTGCCAGCAGCACGGGACAGGGGAACACTGAAGCTTTCTTT. Amino acids: CASSTGQGNTEAFF.

The chain uses TRBV6-5 and TRBJ1-5, with 7 bases fitting TRBD1. This CDR3 has 16 amino acids. Germline values: CDR1 MNHEY, CDR2 SVGAGI. V lost 4 bases and J lost 7; bases outside the gene matches: 13. CDR3 region: CASSSNFPGQVQPQHF. The CDR3 DNA is TGTGCCAGCAGTTCCAACTTCCCCGGACAGGTCCAGCCCCAGCATTTT.

This clonotype has more than one count but fewer than ten. The chain is built from TRBV20-1 and TRBJ1-2; 7 bases fit TRBD1. Germline assignment: CDR1 DFQATT and CDR2 SNEGSKA (reference sequence). The V gene end was trimmed by 3 bases and the J gene end by 4 bases; junction bases not matched to a gene: 8. CDR3 size: 14 residues. The CDR3 loop reads CSASSGRGSYGYTF. DNA of the CDR3: TGCAGTGCTAGTTCGGGCAGGGGGTCCTATGGCTACACCTTC.

The CDR3 nucleotides read TGCAGCGTTGGAACAGGGGGGAACACCGGGGAGCTGTTTTTT. It is translated as CSVGTGGNTGELFF. The chain couples TRBV29-1 to TRBJ2-2; 8 bases agree with TRBD1. The CDR3 covers 14 residues. Trimming at V came to 4 bases and at J to 1 base, leaving 2 bases not matched to a gene. Germline V lookup: CDR1 SQVTM, CDR2 ANQGSEA.

The DNA of the CDR3 is TGCAGTGCTACCCGAGGGGGGGAGACCCAGTACTTC. Its translation is CSATRGGETQYF. The chain recombines TRBV20-1 with TRBJ2-5; the D gene could be TRBD1 or TRBD2 (6 bases each). Germline values: CDR1 DFQATT, CDR2 SNEGSKA (reference sequence). Trimming removed 4 bases at V and 5 bases at J, with 11 bases between. The CDR3 is 12 amino acids.

The chain is built from TRBV29-1 and TRBJ2-1, with D maybe TRBD1 (6 bases). Per germline, CDR1 SQVTM and CDR2 ANQGSEA. The germline V and J ends were trimmed by 3 bases and 3 bases, with 15 bases remaining between them. This CDR3 region has 15 residues. In DNA form, the CDR3 reads TGCAGCGTTGATAGGGACACGGCCATCTACAATGAGCAGTTCTTC. Translating it yields CSVDRDTAIYNEQFF.

This clonotype occurred a few times. The rearrangement uses TRBV20-1 and TRBJ1-5; 7 nucleotides match TRBD1. The CDR3 is 13 amino acids. CDR1 is DFQATT and CDR2 is SNEGSKA in the germline V gene (reference sequence). CDR3 DNA sequence: TGCAGCGCAGGGGGAGGGATCGATCAGCCCCAGCATTTT. Translating it yields CSAGGGIDQPQHF.

This clonotype was detected a few times. The rearrangement links TRBV4-2 to TRBJ2-5, with TRBD2 matching over 11 bases. V trimming: 3 bases; J trimming: 5 bases; junction bases outside the gene matches: 8. There are 16 residues in the CDR3. Germline-derived CDR1 and CDR2 are LGHNA and YNFKEQ. The CDR3 reads CASSHLSGGADETQYF. The DNA for the CDR3 is TGTGCCAGCAGCCACCTTAGCGGGGGGGCGGACGAGACCCAGTACTTC.

V and J are TRBV1 and TRBJ1-1; TRBD1, the table's D call, lacks a check against the DNA. TRBV1 is a pseudogene locus. The CDR3 consists of 14 residues. The CDR3 sequence is CTSSQGQRNTEAFF. The CDR3 bases are TGCACCAGCAGCCAGGGGCAGAGGAACACTGAAGCTTTCTTT.

This clonotype was counted between two and nine times. CDR3 region: CASSEAHRATYGYTF. The CDR3 coding sequence is TGTGCCAGCAGTGAAGCGCACAGGGCAACCTATGGCTACACCTTC. The chain joins TRBV2 to TRBJ1-2; D might be TRBD1 (6 bases). The germline V gene has CDR1 SNHLY and CDR2 FYNNEI. The length of the CDR3 is 15 residues. The V and J ends lost 0 bases and 4 bases respectively, with 12 bases between them.

The rearrangement joins TRBV12-3 or TRBV12-4 to TRBJ2-1, with 8 bases matching TRBD2. This CDR3 is built from 12 residues. Losses at the gene ends were 5 bases for V and 10 bases for J; bases not matched to a gene: 4. Here the CDR3 reads CASSQRGSEQFF. The CDR3 nucleotides are TGTGCCAGCAGTCAGCGGGGGTCGGAGCAGTTCTTC.